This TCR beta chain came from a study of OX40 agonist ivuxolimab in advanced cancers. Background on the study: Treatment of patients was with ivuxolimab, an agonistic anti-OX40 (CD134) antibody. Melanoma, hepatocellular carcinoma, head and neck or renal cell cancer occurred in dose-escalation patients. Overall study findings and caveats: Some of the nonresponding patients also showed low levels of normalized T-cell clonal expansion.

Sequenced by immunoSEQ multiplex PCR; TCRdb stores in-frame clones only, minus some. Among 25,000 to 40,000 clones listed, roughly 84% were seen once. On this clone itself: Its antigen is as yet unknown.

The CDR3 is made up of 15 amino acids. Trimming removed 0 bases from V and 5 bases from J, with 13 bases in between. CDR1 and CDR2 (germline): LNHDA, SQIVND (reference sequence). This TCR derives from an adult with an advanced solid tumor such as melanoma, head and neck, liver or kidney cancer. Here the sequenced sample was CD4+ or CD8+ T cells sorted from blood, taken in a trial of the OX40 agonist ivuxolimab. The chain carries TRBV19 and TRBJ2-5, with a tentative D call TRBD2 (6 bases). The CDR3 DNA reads TGTGCCAGTAGTATAGATCTCGGAGGGGTGGAGACCCAGTACTTC. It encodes CASSIDLGGVETQYF.